Here is one T cell receptor (beta chain) with its context. Its antigen target is currently unknown. Base-call qualities are not available, and no considerably larger clone is one nucleotide away. The CDR3 sequence holds 14 residues, the cysteine and phenylalanine included. Of the read, only the CDR3 DNA is kept; its 42 bases are in frame from base 1. CDR1 and CDR2, per the germline V gene, are SGHRS and YFSETQ. At the junction V is shortened by 2 bases and J by 4 bases, with 9 bases in between. These data originate in a study of T cell responses to AZD1222 COVID-19 vaccine (dated by TCRdb to the early 2020s). Looking at the study overall: Because spike-specific TCR depth and breadth did not differ between the two schedules, AZD1222 recipients who got a second dose at roughly 4 weeks were pooled with those who got a second dose at roughly 12 weeks. A total of just over 230 trial participants underwent TCR sequencing, of whom about 210 had received two doses of AZD1222 and about 25 had received two doses of the MenACWY control vaccine. Enrollment into the trials was organized by age into subgroups of 18-55, 56-69 and 70-plus years, and those subgroups contained approximately 160, 26 and 62 TCR-sequenced participants, respectively.

In light of the paper, this sample's time point label describes: baseline before first vaccination. Vaccinee samples were obtained from the UK trials COV001 and COV002, which included a single-blind randomized controlled phase 2/3 trial of AZD1222 (ChAdOx1 nCoV-19) in healthy adults. For TCRbeta chain sequencing, PBMC samples were collected from trial participants at day 0 and at day 28 after the second dose. The CDR3 regions of human TCRbeta chains were analyzed by immunosequencing. Per the original workflow: TCRs in the repertoires were compared against a reference library of SARS-CoV-2-specific TCRs that had been generated with the MIRA antigen-specificity platform. Breadth meant the fraction of unique TCRs that were SARS-CoV-2-associated, whereas depth meant the fraction of total T cells that were SARS-CoV-2-associated. Using the MIRA data, each spike-specific TCR was mapped to the spike region that the TCR reacts to and placed in a CD4 or CD8 class. Log10-transformed breadth and depth values were compared by one-way ANOVA with Sidak's multiple comparisons tests. In its TCRdb copy, this immuneACCESS table keeps in-frame sequences only and misses some clones. Where compared with another copy, unresolved V genes explain less than half of these, and the others have no known cause. V, J and clone size are taken as reported in that table, and D and trimming were inferred from the DNA itself. The sample data list over 40,000 clones, and approximately 88% of these were observed just once. In total, the top ten clones hold over 25% of the sample.

Study-level results and caveats: Participants were mostly white British and included more females than males, and it was suggested by the authors that clonal diversity may have been underestimated. The 56-69-year group was small, and its depth increase did not reach significance, likely because of low power. After two AZD1222 doses, both the breadth and the depth of spike-specific TCRs were significantly higher than at day 0 and than in MenACWY recipients. The whole spike protein was spanned by vaccine-associated CD4 TCRs, and dominant responses were seen in regions 160-218 and 743-854. No day 14 peak-response samples were available, so repertoires were characterized only after the peak T cell response. Reportedly, almost half of the unique spike-specific TCRs recognized epitopes lying outside the regions that are mutated in the B.1.351 and B.1.1.7 variants. Conclusions about previously exposed vaccinees are limited because only six or seven AZD1222 recipients were SARS-CoV-2 seropositive at baseline.

The specimen comprised peripheral blood, sampled on day 0 of AZD1222 vaccination. The chain uses TRBV5-1 and TRBJ1-4; TRBD1 is a possible D gene, resting on 5 matching bases. This clonotype was sampled from an adult in good health. The DNA sequence is given as TGCGCCAGCAGCTTCAACGGGGGTAATGAAAAACTGTTTTTT. This gives the protein CASSFNGGNEKLFF.